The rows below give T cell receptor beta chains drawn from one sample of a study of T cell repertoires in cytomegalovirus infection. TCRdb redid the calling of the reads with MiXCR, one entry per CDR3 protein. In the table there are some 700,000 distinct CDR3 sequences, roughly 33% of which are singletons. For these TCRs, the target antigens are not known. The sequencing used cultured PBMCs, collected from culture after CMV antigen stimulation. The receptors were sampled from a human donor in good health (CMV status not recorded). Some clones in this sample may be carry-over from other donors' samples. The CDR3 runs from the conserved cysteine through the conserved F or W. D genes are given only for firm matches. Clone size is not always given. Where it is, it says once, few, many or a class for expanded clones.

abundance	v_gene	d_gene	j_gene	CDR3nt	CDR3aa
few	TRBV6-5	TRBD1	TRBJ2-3	TGTGCCAGCAGTTACACCAGGGGGGATACGCAGTATTTT	CASSYTRGDTQYF
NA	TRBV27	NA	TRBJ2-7	TGTGCCAGCAGTTTCAGGGGGGAATCCTACGAGCAGTACTTC	CASSFRGESYEQYF
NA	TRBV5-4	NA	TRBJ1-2	TGTGCCAGCAGCTTGATCGTGGGTGCGGGCTACACCTTC	CASSLIVGAGYTF
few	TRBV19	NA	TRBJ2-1	TGTGCCAGTAGTATAGATCGATTGACCAACAATGAGCAGTTCTTC	CASSIDRLTNNEQFF
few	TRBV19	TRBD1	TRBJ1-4	TGTGCCAGTAGTGACGACAGGGTTAATGAAAAACTGTTTTTT	CASSDDRVNEKLFF
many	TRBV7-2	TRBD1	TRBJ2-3	TGTGCCAGCAGCGTACGGACAGGGTGGCCTGAGACGCAGTATTTT	CASSVRTGWPETQYF
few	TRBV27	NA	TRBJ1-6	TGTGCCAGCAGTCGTCTATCCCTCATGAACCAGGGTAATAATTCACCCCTCCACTTT	CASSRLSLMNQGNNSPLHF
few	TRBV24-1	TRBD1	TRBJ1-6	TGTGCCACCAGTGAGGACAGGGTGGGATCACCCCTCCACTTT	CATSEDRVGSPLHF
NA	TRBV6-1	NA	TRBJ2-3	TGTGCCAGCAGTTTTTTAACACCGAGATCCACAGATACGCAGTATTTT	CASSFLTPRSTDTQYF
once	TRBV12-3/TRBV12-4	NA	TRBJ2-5	TGTGCCAGTAACCGCCAGGGCTTAGAGACCCAGTACTTC	CASNRQGLETQYF
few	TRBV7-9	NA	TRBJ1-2	TGTGCCAGCAGCCCGGAGGGGGGAAGGTATGGCTACACCTTC	CASSPEGGRYGYTF
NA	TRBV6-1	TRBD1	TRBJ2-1	TGTGCCAGCAGAGGACAGGGGGAAGCCTACAATGAGCAGTTCTTC	CASRGQGEAYNEQFF
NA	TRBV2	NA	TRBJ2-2	TGTGCCAGCAGTGAAGCCGGGGCTGGCACCGGGGAGCTGTTTTTT	CASSEAGAGTGELFF
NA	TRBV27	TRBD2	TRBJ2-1	TGTGCCAGCCGGGAGGACCTTTACAATGAGCAGTTCTTC	CASREDLYNEQFF
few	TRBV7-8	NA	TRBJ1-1	TGTGCCAGCAGCCCAAATCTGGACACTGAAGCTTTCTTT	CASSPNLDTEAFF
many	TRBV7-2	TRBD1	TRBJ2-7	TGTGCCAGCAGTTCTGGGACAGGGGGAGAGCAGTACTTC	CASSSGTGGEQYF
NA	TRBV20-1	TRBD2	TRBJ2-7	TGCAGTGCTGGGACTAGCGGGAGGCTTGGGGATCCGTACGAGCAGTACTTC	CSAGTSGRLGDPYEQYF
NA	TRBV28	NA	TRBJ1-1	TGTGCCAGCAGTTTCTCCGGGCGGAGAGCTTTCTTT	CASSFSGRRAFF
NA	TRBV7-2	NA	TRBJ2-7	TGTGCCAGCAGCTTAGCGGGACGGTTCTACGAGCAGTACTTC	CASSLAGRFYEQYF
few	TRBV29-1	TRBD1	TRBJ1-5	TGCAGCGTTGAGGGACAGAACAATAGCAATCAGCCCCAGCATTTT	CSVEGQNNSNQPQHF
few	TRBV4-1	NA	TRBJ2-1	TGCGCCAGCAGCCAAGTGGTGTCCTCTGAGCAGTTCTTC	CASSQVVSSEQFF
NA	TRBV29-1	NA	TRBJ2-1	TGCAGCGTTGAAGATCCGACGGGATCTCCGCACAATGAGCAGTTCTTC	CSVEDPTGSPHNEQFF
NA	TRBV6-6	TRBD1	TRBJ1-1	TGTGCCAGCCAGGGGACAGCGAACACTGAAGCTTTCTTT	CASQGTANTEAFF
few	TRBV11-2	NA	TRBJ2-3	TGTGCCAGCAGCCAACGAGGCCCAGATACGCAGTATTTT	CASSQRGPDTQYF
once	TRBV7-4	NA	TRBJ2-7	TGTGCCAGCAGCTTATTGGGGTTGGGGATTCGCGACTACGAGCAGTACTTC	CASSLLGLGIRDYEQYF
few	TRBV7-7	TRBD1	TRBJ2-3	TGTGCCAGCAGCGCCGGGACAGCCACAGATACGCAGTATTTT	CASSAGTATDTQYF
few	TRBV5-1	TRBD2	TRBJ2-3	TGCGCCAGCAGCCCTCAGGCAGCGGGGGCCTCTTATACGCAGTATTTT	CASSPQAAGASYTQYF
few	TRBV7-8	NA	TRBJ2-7	TGTGCCAGCAGCTCCCCAGGGCTGTACTACGAGCAGTACTTC	CASSSPGLYYEQYF
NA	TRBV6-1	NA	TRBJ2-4	TGTGCCAGCAGTGAATCGAGCGGGTTAGCCAAAAACATTCAGTACTTC	CASSESSGLAKNIQYF
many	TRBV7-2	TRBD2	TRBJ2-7	TGTGCCAGCAGCGCTAGCGGGTCCTCCTACGAGCAGTACTTC	CASSASGSSYEQYF
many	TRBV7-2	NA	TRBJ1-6	TGTGCCAGCAGCTTAGGGACAGAGAATTCACCCCTCCACTTT	CASSLGTENSPLHF
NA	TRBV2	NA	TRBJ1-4	TGCGCCAGCAGTGGCGGCGGTCGAGTCGATAATGAAAAACTGTTTTTT	CASSGGGRVDNEKLFF
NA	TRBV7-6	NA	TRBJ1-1	TGTGCCAGCAGCTTAGAGGTGGGAGGAGCTTTCTTT	CASSLEVGGAFF
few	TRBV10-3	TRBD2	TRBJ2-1	TGTGCCATCAGTGGTGGTCCGGGACTAGCGAATGAGCAGTTCTTC	CAISGGPGLANEQFF
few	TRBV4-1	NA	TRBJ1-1	TGCGCCAGCAGCCCACGGCCTAACAGTAACACTGAAGCTTTCTTT	CASSPRPNSNTEAFF
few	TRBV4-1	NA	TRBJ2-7	TGCGCCAGCAGCCAAGTGACAGAAAGCTCCTACGAGCAGTACTTC	CASSQVTESSYEQYF
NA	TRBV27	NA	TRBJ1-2	TGTGCCAGCGGGAAAGGGCTCCGGGGATATGGCTACACCTTC	CASGKGLRGYGYTF
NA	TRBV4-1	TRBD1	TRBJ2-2	TGCGCCAGCAGCGGTCGGGACAGGGGTATCGGGGAGCTGTTTTTT	CASSGRDRGIGELFF
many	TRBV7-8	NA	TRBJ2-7	TGTGCCAGCAGCTTAGTTCGGGTTTTCTACGAGCAGTACTTC	CASSLVRVFYEQYF
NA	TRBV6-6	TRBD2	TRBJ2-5	TGTGCCAGCAGTTACGCCGGCGTGGCGGGAGGGCGGGAGACCCAGTACTTC	CASSYAGVAGGRETQYF
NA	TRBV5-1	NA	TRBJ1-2	TGCGCCAGCAGCTTGGAGGGCAGGGCCCAAGTCTGGACCTTC	CASSLEGRAQVWTF
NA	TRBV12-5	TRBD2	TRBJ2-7	TGTGCTAGTGGTTCGGGGACTAGCGGGAGGTCCCACGAGCAGTACTTC	CASGSGTSGRSHEQYF
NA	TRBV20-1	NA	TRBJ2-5	TGCAGTGCTAGAAGCGGACCGACTTACCAAGAGACCCAGTACTTC	CSARSGPTYQETQYF
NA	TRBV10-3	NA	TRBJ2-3	TGTGCCATCATGAGGGGAATCACAGATACGCAGTATTTT	CAIMRGITDTQYF
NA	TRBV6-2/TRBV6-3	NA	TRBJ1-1	TGTGCCAACAGTGAACCACGGTGGGAGAGCACTGAAGCTTTCTTT	CANSEPRWESTEAFF
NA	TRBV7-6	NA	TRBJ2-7	TGTGCCAGCAGCTTAGTCGGGGAAGAGCAGTACTTC	CASSLVGEEQYF
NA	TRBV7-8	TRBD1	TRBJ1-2	TGTGCCAGCAGCTTAGAGGGAGGGGGCGTCGTCTATGGCTACACCTTC	CASSLEGGGVVYGYTF